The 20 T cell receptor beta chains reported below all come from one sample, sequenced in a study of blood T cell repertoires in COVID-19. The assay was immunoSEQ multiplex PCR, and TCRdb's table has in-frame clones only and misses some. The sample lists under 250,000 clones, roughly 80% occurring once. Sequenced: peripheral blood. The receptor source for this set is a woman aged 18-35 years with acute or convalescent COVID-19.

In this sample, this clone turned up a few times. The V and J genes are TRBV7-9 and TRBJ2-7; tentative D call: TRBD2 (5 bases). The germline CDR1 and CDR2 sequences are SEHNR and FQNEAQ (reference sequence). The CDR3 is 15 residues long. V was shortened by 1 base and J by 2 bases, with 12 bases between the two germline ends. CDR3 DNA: TGTGCCAGCAGCTTAGTTGGCGGGTTCGCCTACGAGCAGTACTTC. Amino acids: CASSLVGGFAYEQYF. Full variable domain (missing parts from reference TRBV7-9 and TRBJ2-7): DTGVSQNPRHKITKRGQNVTFRCDPISEHNRLYWYRQTLGQGPEFLTYFQNEAQLEKSRLLSDRFSAERPKGSFSTLEIQRTEQGDSAMYLCASSLVGGFAYEQYFGPGTRLTVT.

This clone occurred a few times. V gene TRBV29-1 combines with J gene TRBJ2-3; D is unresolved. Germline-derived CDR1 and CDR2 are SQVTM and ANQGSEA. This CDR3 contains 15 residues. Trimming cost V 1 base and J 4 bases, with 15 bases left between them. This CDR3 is CSVEGAPQPADTQYF. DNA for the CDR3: TGCAGCGTTGAAGGGGCCCCTCAACCGGCAGATACGCAGTATTTT.

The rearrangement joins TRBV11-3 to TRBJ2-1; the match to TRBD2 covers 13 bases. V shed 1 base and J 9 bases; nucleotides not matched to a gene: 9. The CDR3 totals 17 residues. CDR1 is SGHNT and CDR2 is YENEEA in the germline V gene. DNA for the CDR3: TGTGCCAGCAGCTTAGTCTTCGGGACTAGCGGGGTAGGTGAGCAGTTCTTC. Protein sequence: CASSLVFGTSGVGEQFF.

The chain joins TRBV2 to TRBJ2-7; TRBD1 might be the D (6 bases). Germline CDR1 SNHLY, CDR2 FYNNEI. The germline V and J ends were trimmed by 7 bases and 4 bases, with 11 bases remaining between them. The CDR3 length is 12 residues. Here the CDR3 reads CASIRDKYEQYF. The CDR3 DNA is TGTGCCAGCATTCGGGACAAGTACGAGCAGTACTTC.

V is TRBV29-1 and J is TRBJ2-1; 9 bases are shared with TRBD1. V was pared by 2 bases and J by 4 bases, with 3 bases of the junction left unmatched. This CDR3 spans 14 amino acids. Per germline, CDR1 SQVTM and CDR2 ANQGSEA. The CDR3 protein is CSVEPGQGYNEQFF. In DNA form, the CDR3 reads TGCAGCGTTGAACCGGGACAGGGATACAATGAGCAGTTCTTC.

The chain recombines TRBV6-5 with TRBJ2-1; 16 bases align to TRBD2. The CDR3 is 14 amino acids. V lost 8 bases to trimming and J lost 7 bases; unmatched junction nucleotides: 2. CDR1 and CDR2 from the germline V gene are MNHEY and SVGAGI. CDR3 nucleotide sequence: TGTGCCAGCCTGGGACTAGCGGGAGGGAATGAGCAGTTCTTC. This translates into CASLGLAGGNEQFF.

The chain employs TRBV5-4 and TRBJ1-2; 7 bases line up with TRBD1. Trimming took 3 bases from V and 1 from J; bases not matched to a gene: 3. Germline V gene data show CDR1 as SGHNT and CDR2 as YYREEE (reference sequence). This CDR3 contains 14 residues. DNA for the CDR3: TGTGCCAGCAGCTCCTGGGACAGTAACTATGGCTACACCTTC. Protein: CASSSWDSNYGYTF.

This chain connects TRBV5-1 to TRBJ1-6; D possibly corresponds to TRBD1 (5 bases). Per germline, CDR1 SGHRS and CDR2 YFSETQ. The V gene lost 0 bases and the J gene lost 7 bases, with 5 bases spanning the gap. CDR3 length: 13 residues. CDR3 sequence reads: CASSLEGNSPLHF. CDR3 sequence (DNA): TGCGCCAGCAGCTTGGAGGGGAATTCACCCCTCCACTTT.

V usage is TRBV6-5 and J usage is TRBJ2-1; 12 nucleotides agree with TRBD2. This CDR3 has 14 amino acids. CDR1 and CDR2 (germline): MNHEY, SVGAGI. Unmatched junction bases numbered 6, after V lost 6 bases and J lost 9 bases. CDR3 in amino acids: CASSLAGGPSEQFF. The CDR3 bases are TGTGCCAGCAGCCTAGCGGGAGGGCCGAGTGAGCAGTTCTTC.

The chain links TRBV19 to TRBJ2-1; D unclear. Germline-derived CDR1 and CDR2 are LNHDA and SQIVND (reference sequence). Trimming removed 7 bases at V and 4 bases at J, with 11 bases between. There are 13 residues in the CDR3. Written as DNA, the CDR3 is TGTGCCAGTACCCAATACGGGTACAATGAGCAGTTCTTC. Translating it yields CASTQYGYNEQFF.

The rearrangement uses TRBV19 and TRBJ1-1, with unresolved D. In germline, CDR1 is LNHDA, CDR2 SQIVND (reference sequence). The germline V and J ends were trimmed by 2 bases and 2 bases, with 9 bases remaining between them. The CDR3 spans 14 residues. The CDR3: CASSIFWLNTEAFF. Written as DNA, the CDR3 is TGTGCCAGTAGTATATTTTGGCTCAACACTGAAGCTTTCTTT.

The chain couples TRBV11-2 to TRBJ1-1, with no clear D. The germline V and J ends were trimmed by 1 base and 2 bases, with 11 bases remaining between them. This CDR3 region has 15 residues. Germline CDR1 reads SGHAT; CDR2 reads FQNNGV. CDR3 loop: CASSLGQNPNTEAFF. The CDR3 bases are TGTGCCAGCAGCTTAGGGCAGAACCCTAACACTGAAGCTTTCTTT.

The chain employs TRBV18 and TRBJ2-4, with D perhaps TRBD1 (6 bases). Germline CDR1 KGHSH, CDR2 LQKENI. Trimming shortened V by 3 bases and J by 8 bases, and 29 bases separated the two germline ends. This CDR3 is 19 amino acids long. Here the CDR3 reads CASSPAAGAGGPAGDIQYF. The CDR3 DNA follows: TGTGCCAGCTCACCTGCGGCAGGGGCTGGCGGGCCCGCAGGGGACATTCAGTACTTC.

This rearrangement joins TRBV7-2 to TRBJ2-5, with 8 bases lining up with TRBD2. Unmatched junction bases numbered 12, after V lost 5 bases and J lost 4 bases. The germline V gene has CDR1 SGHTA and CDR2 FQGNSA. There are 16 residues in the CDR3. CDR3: CASSAGSPGGGETQYF. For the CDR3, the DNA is TGTGCCAGCAGCGCGGGGTCTCCCGGGGGGGGAGAGACCCAGTACTTC.

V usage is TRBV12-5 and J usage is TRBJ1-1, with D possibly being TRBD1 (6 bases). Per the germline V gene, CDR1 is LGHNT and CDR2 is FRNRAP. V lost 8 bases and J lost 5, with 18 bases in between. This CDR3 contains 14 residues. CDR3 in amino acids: CASSTEGGWTEAFF. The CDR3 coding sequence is TGTGCTAGTTCTACAGAGGGGGGGTGGACTGAAGCTTTCTTT.

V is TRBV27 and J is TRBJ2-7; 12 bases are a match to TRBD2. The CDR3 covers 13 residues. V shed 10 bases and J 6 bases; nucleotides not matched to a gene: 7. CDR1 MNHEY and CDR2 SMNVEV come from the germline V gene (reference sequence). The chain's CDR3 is CATMTSGRAEQYF. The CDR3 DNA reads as TGTGCCACCATGACTAGCGGGAGAGCCGAGCAGTACTTC.

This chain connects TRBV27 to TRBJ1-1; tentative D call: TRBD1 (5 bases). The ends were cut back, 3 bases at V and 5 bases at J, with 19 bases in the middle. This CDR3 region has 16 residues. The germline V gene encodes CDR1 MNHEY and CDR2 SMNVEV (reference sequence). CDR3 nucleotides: TGTGCCAGCAGTTTGTGGTCAGCAGGGTCGGGTACTGAAGCTTTCTTT. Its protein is CASSLWSAGSGTEAFF.

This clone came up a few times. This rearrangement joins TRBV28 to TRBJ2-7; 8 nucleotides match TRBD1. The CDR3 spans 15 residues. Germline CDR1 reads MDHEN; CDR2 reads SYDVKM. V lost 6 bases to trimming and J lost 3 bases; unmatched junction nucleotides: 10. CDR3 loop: CASRVTGTGGYEQYF. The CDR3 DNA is TGTGCCAGCAGAGTAACAGGAACAGGGGGCTACGAGCAGTACTTC. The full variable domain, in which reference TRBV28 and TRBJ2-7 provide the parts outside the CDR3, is DVKVTQSSRYLVKRTGEKVFLECVQDMDHENMFWYRQDPGLGLRLIYFSYDVKMKEKGDIPEGYSVSREKKERFSLILESASTNQTSMYLCASRVTGTGGYEQYFGPGTRLTVT.

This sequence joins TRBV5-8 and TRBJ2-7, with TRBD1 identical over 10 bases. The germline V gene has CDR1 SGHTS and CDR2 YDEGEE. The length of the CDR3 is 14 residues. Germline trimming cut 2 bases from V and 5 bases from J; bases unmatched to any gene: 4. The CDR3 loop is CASSFGTGVHEQYF. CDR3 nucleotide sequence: TGTGCCAGCAGCTTTGGGACAGGGGTCCACGAGCAGTACTTC.

The CDR3 DNA follows: TGTGCCAGCAGTTACGGGGTTAGCGGGAACACCGGGGAGCTGTTTTTT. Translated: CASSYGVSGNTGELFF. The V call is TRBV6-2 or TRBV6-3, the J call TRBJ2-2; weak D call: TRBD2 (6 bases). V lost 2 bases and J 1 base, leaving 11 bases between the germline ends. There are 16 residues in the CDR3. Looked up from germline, CDR1 is MNHEY and CDR2 is SVGEGT.